A selection of T cell receptor beta chains follows, all from one sample in a study of blood T cell repertoires in COVID-19. Repertoires were generated with immunoSEQ multiplex PCR, while TCRdb's copy carries only in-frame clones and drops some. The table records 300,000 to 400,000 clones, around 87% of them present only once. The sample taken for sequencing was peripheral blood. These receptors were collected from a woman aged 50 to 65 with active or convalescent COVID-19. Both conserved end residues are part of each CDR3. Each record gives: clone size, J gene, D gene, V gene, CDR3 DNA, CDR3 protein. The D gene is left open where the match is weak. The size entry is marked missing in some rows and otherwise reads once, few, many or a size class.

clone size: NA
J gene: TRBJ1-2
D gene: NA
V gene: TRBV19
CDR3 DNA: TGTGCCAGTAGTATAAACAGCTTCTATGGCTACACCTTC
CDR3 protein: CASSINSFYGYTF

clone size: NA
J gene: TRBJ2-4
D gene: NA
V gene: TRBV7-3
CDR3 DNA: TGTGCCAGCAGCTCCCCGGGTAGCATTCAGTACTTC
CDR3 protein: CASSSPGSIQYF

clone size: NA
J gene: TRBJ2-1
D gene: TRBD2
V gene: TRBV11-1
CDR3 DNA: TGTGCCAGCAGCTATGGGACTAGCGGGAACGAGCAGTTCTTC
CDR3 protein: CASSYGTSGNEQFF

clone size: NA
J gene: TRBJ1-2
D gene: NA
V gene: TRBV5-4
CDR3 DNA: TGTGCCAGCAGCCCAAAAAAGCCACCAACAGGCAACTATGGCTACACCTTC
CDR3 protein: CASSPKKPPTGNYGYTF

clone size: NA
J gene: TRBJ1-6
D gene: NA
V gene: TRBV28
CDR3 DNA: TGTGCCAGCAGTTTAGGACAGTCTAATTCACCCCTCCACTTT
CDR3 protein: CASSLGQSNSPLHF

clone size: NA
J gene: TRBJ2-2
D gene: TRBD2
V gene: TRBV27
CDR3 DNA: TGTGCCAGCAGATACAACAGGCGGGGGGCGAAGTCCGGGGAGCTGTTTTTT
CDR3 protein: CASRYNRRGAKSGELFF

clone size: NA
J gene: TRBJ1-4
D gene: NA
V gene: TRBV18
CDR3 DNA: TGTGCCAGCTCACCCTCGGACACAAATGAAAAACTGTTTTTT
CDR3 protein: CASSPSDTNEKLFF

clone size: NA
J gene: TRBJ2-2
D gene: NA
V gene: TRBV12-5
CDR3 DNA: TGTGCTAGTGGTTCACTGAACCCTGGGTACAGGGGGGGAGCCGGGGAGCTGTTTTTT
CDR3 protein: CASGSLNPGYRGGAGELFF

clone size: NA
J gene: TRBJ1-5
D gene: NA
V gene: TRBV6-5
CDR3 DNA: TGTGCCAGCAGGCCAGGCGGTCAGGGGTTGAATTCCCAGCATTTT
CDR3 protein: CASRPGGQGLNSQHF

clone size: NA
J gene: TRBJ1-1
D gene: NA
V gene: TRBV11-2
CDR3 DNA: TGTGCCAGCAGCTCCATGGCCCCCGGGCCTACGAGGGGGGCTTTCTTT
CDR3 protein: CASSSMAPGPTRGAFF

clone size: NA
J gene: TRBJ1-5
D gene: NA
V gene: TRBV7-3
CDR3 DNA: TGTGCCAGCAGCCCCAATGGAGAGGGGGGGAATCAGCCCCAGCATTTT
CDR3 protein: CASSPNGEGGNQPQHF

clone size: NA
J gene: TRBJ1-5
D gene: NA
V gene: TRBV6-5
CDR3 DNA: TGTGCCAGCAGTTACGGGGGGTTGGATCAGCCCCAGCATTTT
CDR3 protein: CASSYGGLDQPQHF

clone size: NA
J gene: TRBJ2-1
D gene: NA
V gene: TRBV7-2
CDR3 DNA: TGTGCCAGCAGCTTTGTGCTAAGCTCCTACAATGAGCAGTTCTTC
CDR3 protein: CASSFVLSSYNEQFF

clone size: once
J gene: TRBJ2-3
D gene: TRBD2
V gene: TRBV6-2/TRBV6-3
CDR3 DNA: TGTGCCAGCAGCACCGGGACTAGTAATGCAGATACGCAGTATTTT
CDR3 protein: CASSTGTSNADTQYF

clone size: NA
J gene: TRBJ1-1
D gene: NA
V gene: TRBV15
CDR3 DNA: TGTGCCACCAGCAGTCCCATTAACACTGAAGCTTTCTTT
CDR3 protein: CATSSPINTEAFF

clone size: NA
J gene: TRBJ1-4
D gene: TRBD1
V gene: TRBV6-5
CDR3 DNA: TGTGCCAGCAGTTACAACAGGGGATCTAATGAAAAACTGTTTTTT
CDR3 protein: CASSYNRGSNEKLFF

clone size: NA
J gene: TRBJ2-5
D gene: NA
V gene: TRBV25-1
CDR3 DNA: TGTGCCAGCAGTGAATCGTATATCCGTGAGACCCAGTACTTC
CDR3 protein: CASSESYIRETQYF

clone size: once
J gene: TRBJ1-1
D gene: NA
V gene: TRBV9
CDR3 DNA: TGTGCCAGCAGCGTAGATGATGGGGGGGGCACTGAAGCTTTCTTT
CDR3 protein: CASSVDDGGGTEAFF

clone size: NA
J gene: TRBJ2-5
D gene: NA
V gene: TRBV5-1
CDR3 DNA: TGCGCCAGCAGCTTGGCCATCAATGCGGGACAAGAGACCCAGTACTTC
CDR3 protein: CASSLAINAGQETQYF

clone size: NA
J gene: TRBJ2-2
D gene: NA
V gene: TRBV5-8
CDR3 DNA: TGTGCCAGCAGCTTGATGAGGAAAACCGGGGAGCTGTTTTTT
CDR3 protein: CASSLMRKTGELFF

clone size: NA
J gene: TRBJ1-4
D gene: TRBD1
V gene: TRBV19
CDR3 DNA: TGTGCCAGCAGAAAGCCCGGGACAGGGCGTGAAAAACTGTTTTTT
CDR3 protein: CASRKPGTGREKLFF

clone size: NA
J gene: TRBJ1-4
D gene: NA
V gene: TRBV18
CDR3 DNA: TGTGCCAGCTCACCTACCTCAAACCCGAGAACAACTAATGAAAAACTGTTTTTT
CDR3 protein: CASSPTSNPRTTNEKLFF